The following is a T cell receptor (beta chain) sequence with its context. Original handling: Amplification with reference gene primers provided the estimates of nucleated cell counts. TCRdb's copy holds only in-frame clones and misses some; the assay was immunoSEQ multiplex PCR. The V and J calls and clone size come from that table; D and trimming were worked out from the DNA. This sample yields roughly 170,000 clones, of which almost 80% are seen a single time; around 24% belongs to the top ten. This record belongs to a study of blood T cell repertoires in COVID-19. Study in general: COVID-19 samples collected from the United States, Italy and Spain covered acute and convalescent phases. PBMCs, B-cell-depleted T cells, or T cells provided the cDNA or gDNA that made up the material.

This CDR3 comprises 16 residues. J gave up 4 bases and V 0 bases, and 6 bases lay outside the gene matches. CDR1 MNHNS and CDR2 SASEGT come from the germline V gene. This TCR came from a woman in her seventies with acute or convalescent COVID-19. Material for sequencing was peripheral blood. This chain uses TRBV6-1 with TRBJ1-3; 7 bases match TRBD1. CDR3 loop: CASSEAGTVSGNTIYF. The CDR3 DNA reads as TGTGCCAGCAGTGAAGCGGGGACAGTGTCGGGAAACACCATATATTTT.